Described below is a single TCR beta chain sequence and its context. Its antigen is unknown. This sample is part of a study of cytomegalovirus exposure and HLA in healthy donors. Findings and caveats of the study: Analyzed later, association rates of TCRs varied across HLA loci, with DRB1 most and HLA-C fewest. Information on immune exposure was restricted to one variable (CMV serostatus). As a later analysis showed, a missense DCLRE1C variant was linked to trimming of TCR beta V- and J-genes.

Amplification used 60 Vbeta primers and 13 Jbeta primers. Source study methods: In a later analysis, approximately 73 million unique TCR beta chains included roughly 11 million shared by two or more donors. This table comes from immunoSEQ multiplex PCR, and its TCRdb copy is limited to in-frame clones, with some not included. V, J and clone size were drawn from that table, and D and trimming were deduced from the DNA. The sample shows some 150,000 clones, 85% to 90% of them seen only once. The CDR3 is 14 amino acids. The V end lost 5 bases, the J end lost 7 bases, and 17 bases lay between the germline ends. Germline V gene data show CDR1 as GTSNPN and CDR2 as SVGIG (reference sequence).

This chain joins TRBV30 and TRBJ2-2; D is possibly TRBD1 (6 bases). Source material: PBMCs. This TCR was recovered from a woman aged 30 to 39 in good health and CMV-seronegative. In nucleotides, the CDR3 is TGTGCCTGGGATGCTACAGGGTGGAGCGGGGAGCTGTTTTTT. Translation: CAWDATGWSGELFF.